This is a list of T cell receptor beta chains from one sample in a study of T-cell memory formation after mild COVID-19. TCRdb independently ran MiXCR on the 5' RACE reads; one entry per CDR3 protein. The top ten hold more than 25% of the sample, which has fewer than 140,000 distinct CDR3 sequences, around 12% seen once. Sequenced material: PBMCs or a T cell subset sorted from them (not recorded which). Receptors were obtained from an adult woman who had mild COVID-19 (a few samples of this study predate the infection). Cell type and time point are not known. Each CDR3 is given with its conserved first and last residue. A D gene is named only where the DNA matches it firmly. Only some rows state a clone size, as once, few, many or a class for expanded clones.

CDR3nt: TGTGCCAGCAGTCCCGGGACTCTCTACGAGCAGTACTTC; CDR3aa: CASSPGTLYEQYF; j_gene: TRBJ2-7; v_gene: TRBV6-5; abundance: .; d_gene: .
CDR3nt: TGCAGTGCTAGAGGGTACCGGGAGACCCAGTACTTC; CDR3aa: CSARGYRETQYF; j_gene: TRBJ2-5; v_gene: TRBV20-1; abundance: once; d_gene: .
CDR3nt: TGTGCCAGCAGTTTCCGGGGCGGGACGGGCGAGCAGTACTTC; CDR3aa: CASSFRGGTGEQYF; j_gene: TRBJ2-7; v_gene: TRBV12-3/TRBV12-4; abundance: .; d_gene: .
CDR3nt: TGCGCCAGCAGCTTGGCCAGGGGGGCGGGCAACACTGAAGCTTTCTTT; CDR3aa: CASSLARGAGNTEAFF; j_gene: TRBJ1-1; v_gene: TRBV5-1; abundance: .; d_gene: TRBD1
CDR3nt: TGTGCCAGCAGCGTAGGGACTAGCGGGACTTCAGATACGCAGTATTTT; CDR3aa: CASSVGTSGTSDTQYF; j_gene: TRBJ2-3; v_gene: TRBV9; abundance: few; d_gene: TRBD2
CDR3nt: TGTGCCAGCAGCTTAGCGAGGTCGGAGGCTTCCAATCAGCCCCAGCATTTT; CDR3aa: CASSLARSEASNQPQHF; j_gene: TRBJ1-5; v_gene: TRBV7-8; abundance: .; d_gene: .
CDR3nt: TGTGCCAGCAGTCCCCCCTTCGGGACTAGCGGGAGAGGTGAGCAGTTCTTC; CDR3aa: CASSPPFGTSGRGEQFF; j_gene: TRBJ2-1; v_gene: TRBV12-3/TRBV12-4; abundance: few; d_gene: TRBD2
CDR3nt: TGCAGCGTTGAGAGCACCGGGGAGCTGTTTTTT; CDR3aa: CSVESTGELFF; j_gene: TRBJ2-2; v_gene: TRBV29-1; abundance: .; d_gene: .
CDR3nt: TGTGCCAGCAGCCTCCGACAGGCCCCTGTCGAGCAGTACTTC; CDR3aa: CASSLRQAPVEQYF; j_gene: TRBJ2-7; v_gene: TRBV13; abundance: few; d_gene: .
CDR3nt: TGCAGCCAGGGGGACAGGGCATTAGAGACCCAGTACTTC; CDR3aa: CSQGDRALETQYF; j_gene: TRBJ2-5; v_gene: TRBV20-1; abundance: .; d_gene: TRBD1
CDR3nt: TGTGCCAGCAGCCAACTAGCGGGAGGGGCCTACGAGCAGTACTTC; CDR3aa: CASSQLAGGAYEQYF; j_gene: TRBJ2-7; v_gene: TRBV3-1; abundance: few; d_gene: TRBD2
CDR3nt: TGTGCCAGCAGCGTTGAACCCTATGGCTACACCTTC; CDR3aa: CASSVEPYGYTF; j_gene: TRBJ1-2; v_gene: TRBV9; abundance: few; d_gene: .
CDR3nt: TGCGCCAGCAGCTTGATCGCGACTAACTATGGCTACACCTTC; CDR3aa: CASSLIATNYGYTF; j_gene: TRBJ1-2; v_gene: TRBV5-1; abundance: few; d_gene: .
CDR3nt: TGTGCCAGCAGCTTAGTCGGGACTAGCGGGAGGAAGCAAGAGACCCAGTACTTC; CDR3aa: CASSLVGTSGRKQETQYF; j_gene: TRBJ2-5; v_gene: TRBV7-8; abundance: .; d_gene: TRBD2
CDR3nt: TGCGCCAGCAGCTCGGACTTAACCGGCTATGGCTACACCTTC; CDR3aa: CASSSDLTGYGYTF; j_gene: TRBJ1-2; v_gene: TRBV5-1; abundance: few; d_gene: .
CDR3nt: TGCGCCGGAATTGGTAGCGGGAGGGAAGAGCAGTACTTC; CDR3aa: CAGIGSGREEQYF; j_gene: TRBJ2-7; v_gene: TRBV5-1; abundance: few; d_gene: TRBD2
CDR3nt: TGTGCCAGCAGTTCCTTAGGCGCAGTGTCCTACAATGAGCAGTTCTTC; CDR3aa: CASSSLGAVSYNEQFF; j_gene: TRBJ2-1; v_gene: TRBV3-1; abundance: few; d_gene: .
CDR3nt: TGTGCCAGCAGTGCGGGACTAGCGGGAGGGCCGTCGGGTGAGCAGTTCTTC; CDR3aa: CASSAGLAGGPSGEQFF; j_gene: TRBJ2-1; v_gene: TRBV12-3/TRBV12-4; abundance: .; d_gene: TRBD2
CDR3nt: TGCAGCGTTGGTCTAGCGAAGTACGAGCAGTACTTC; CDR3aa: CSVGLAKYEQYF; j_gene: TRBJ2-7; v_gene: TRBV29-1; abundance: few; d_gene: .
CDR3nt: TGCGCCAGCAGCCAAGATCGCACGGGACCCTACGAGCAGTACTTC; CDR3aa: CASSQDRTGPYEQYF; j_gene: TRBJ2-7; v_gene: TRBV4-3; abundance: few; d_gene: .
CDR3nt: TGTGCCAGCAGCGGACAAGGGCCCTCTGAGCAGTTCTTC; CDR3aa: CASSGQGPSEQFF; j_gene: TRBJ2-1; v_gene: TRBV4-2; abundance: few; d_gene: .
CDR3nt: TGTGCCAGCAGTTTATACCCGGATCAGCCCCAGCATTTT; CDR3aa: CASSLYPDQPQHF; j_gene: TRBJ1-5; v_gene: TRBV27; abundance: .; d_gene: .
CDR3nt: TGTGCCACCAGTGAGCCCCCGGCGGGAGCGGGAGATACGCAGTATTTT; CDR3aa: CATSEPPAGAGDTQYF; j_gene: TRBJ2-3; v_gene: TRBV24-1; abundance: many; d_gene: TRBD2
CDR3nt: TGTGCCAGCAGCGTAGTAGCGGGGGCCTACGAGCAGTACTTC; CDR3aa: CASSVVAGAYEQYF; j_gene: TRBJ2-7; v_gene: TRBV9; abundance: few; d_gene: TRBD2
CDR3nt: TGTGCCAGCAGCTTACCACCGGGACAGGGGACCTACGAGCAGTACTTC; CDR3aa: CASSLPPGQGTYEQYF; j_gene: TRBJ2-7; v_gene: TRBV7-6; abundance: .; d_gene: TRBD1
CDR3nt: TGTGCCAGCAGTTACTCAAGGGTCCAGTCCTACTACGAGCAGTACTTC; CDR3aa: CASSYSRVQSYYEQYF; j_gene: TRBJ2-7; v_gene: TRBV6-2/TRBV6-3; abundance: few; d_gene: .
CDR3nt: TGTGCCAGCAGCTTTCCGACTAGCGGGAGGGCCACGGCCAAGCTGGGCTCCTACGAGCAGTACTTC; CDR3aa: CASSFPTSGRATAKLGSYEQYF; j_gene: TRBJ2-7; v_gene: TRBV7-9; abundance: few; d_gene: TRBD2
CDR3nt: TGCGCCAGCAGCTTCTCTGACAATGAGCAGTTCTTC; CDR3aa: CASSFSDNEQFF; j_gene: TRBJ2-1; v_gene: TRBV5-1; abundance: .; d_gene: .
CDR3nt: TGTGCCAGCAGCGACCCGGTCCTCCGGGACCCCAACATTCAGTACTTC; CDR3aa: CASSDPVLRDPNIQYF; j_gene: TRBJ2-4; v_gene: TRBV7-2; abundance: .; d_gene: .
CDR3nt: TGCAGTGCTAGGAGCGTGCTAGGCGAGACCGGGGAGCTGTTTTTT; CDR3aa: CSARSVLGETGELFF; j_gene: TRBJ2-2; v_gene: TRBV20-1; abundance: .; d_gene: .
CDR3nt: TGTGCCAGCAGTTCATCTGGGAGCGTTTACAATGAGCAGTTCTTC; CDR3aa: CASSSSGSVYNEQFF; j_gene: TRBJ2-1; v_gene: TRBV12-3/TRBV12-4; abundance: .; d_gene: .
CDR3nt: TGCAGCGTTGATGGGGACGGACGCTACGAGCAGTACTTC; CDR3aa: CSVDGDGRYEQYF; j_gene: TRBJ2-7; v_gene: TRBV29-1; abundance: .; d_gene: .
CDR3nt: TGTGCCAGCAGCTTTCCGCGGAACAAGGATGGCTACACCTTC; CDR3aa: CASSFPRNKDGYTF; j_gene: TRBJ1-2; v_gene: TRBV11-2; abundance: .; d_gene: .
CDR3nt: TGCAGTGCTAGATGGGGCGGGGGGGTCCAAGAGACCCAGTACTTC; CDR3aa: CSARWGGGVQETQYF; j_gene: TRBJ2-5; v_gene: TRBV20-1; abundance: .; d_gene: TRBD2
CDR3nt: TGTGCCAGCAGAATACTAGCGGGAGGGTCTAGTGAGCAGTTCTTC; CDR3aa: CASRILAGGSSEQFF; j_gene: TRBJ2-1; v_gene: TRBV28; abundance: .; d_gene: TRBD2
CDR3nt: TGTGCCAGCAGCCAAGGACGACAGGGATTTGACTCCTACGAGCAGTACTTC; CDR3aa: CASSQGRQGFDSYEQYF; j_gene: TRBJ2-7; v_gene: TRBV14; abundance: few; d_gene: TRBD1
CDR3nt: TGCGCCAGCAGCCAAGACACCGACTTCGGGGAGCAGTTCTTC; CDR3aa: CASSQDTDFGEQFF; j_gene: TRBJ2-1; v_gene: TRBV4-3; abundance: many; d_gene: .
CDR3nt: TGTGCCAGCAGCCCGACAGGATTTACAGATACGCAGTATTTT; CDR3aa: CASSPTGFTDTQYF; j_gene: TRBJ2-3; v_gene: TRBV3-1; abundance: .; d_gene: .
CDR3nt: TGTGCCAGCAGCCAAGAGGAAGCCGAGCAGTACTTC; CDR3aa: CASSQEEAEQYF; j_gene: TRBJ2-7; v_gene: TRBV3-1; abundance: .; d_gene: .
CDR3nt: TGTGCCAGCAGTGACGGGTTGGGACAGGGGGCTACAGATACGCAGTATTTT; CDR3aa: CASSDGLGQGATDTQYF; j_gene: TRBJ2-3; v_gene: TRBV6-1; abundance: few; d_gene: TRBD1
CDR3nt: TGCGCCAGCAGCTTCGGCCAGGGCTTAAACGAGCAGTACTTC; CDR3aa: CASSFGQGLNEQYF; j_gene: TRBJ2-7; v_gene: TRBV5-1; abundance: many; d_gene: .
CDR3nt: TGCAGCGTCGCAGGGGGAATCTACAATGAGCAGTTCTTC; CDR3aa: CSVAGGIYNEQFF; j_gene: TRBJ2-1; v_gene: TRBV29-1; abundance: .; d_gene: TRBD1
CDR3nt: TGTGCCAGCAGCCTTATCGGACGCAAGACTAGCGGGAGTCATCGGCTTGAGCAGTTCTTC; CDR3aa: CASSLIGRKTSGSHRLEQFF; j_gene: TRBJ2-1; v_gene: TRBV7-2; abundance: few; d_gene: TRBD2
CDR3nt: TGTGCCAGCAGTGGCGGGACAGGGGGTCAGCCCCAGCATTTT; CDR3aa: CASSGGTGGQPQHF; j_gene: TRBJ1-5; v_gene: TRBV12-3/TRBV12-4; abundance: .; d_gene: TRBD1
CDR3nt: TGTGCCAGCAGCGTTGATAGGACTAACTATGGCTACACCTTC; CDR3aa: CASSVDRTNYGYTF; j_gene: TRBJ1-2; v_gene: TRBV9; abundance: few; d_gene: .
CDR3nt: TGCGCCAGCTCGACAGGGGATCGGGCAGATACGCAGTATTTT; CDR3aa: CASSTGDRADTQYF; j_gene: TRBJ2-3; v_gene: TRBV5-1; abundance: few; d_gene: TRBD1
CDR3nt: TGTGCCAGCAGTGGACAGGACACCGGGGAGCTGTTTTTT; CDR3aa: CASSGQDTGELFF; j_gene: TRBJ2-2; v_gene: TRBV6-4; abundance: .; d_gene: .
CDR3nt: TGTGCCAGCAGTTTATCGGGATCCGGGGAGCTGTTTTTT; CDR3aa: CASSLSGSGELFF; j_gene: TRBJ2-2; v_gene: TRBV12-3/TRBV12-4; abundance: few; d_gene: .
CDR3nt: TGTGCCAGCAGCTCCCCTGTAAGTGAAGCTTTCTTT; CDR3aa: CASSSPVSEAFF; j_gene: TRBJ1-1; v_gene: TRBV7-9; abundance: few; d_gene: .
CDR3nt: TGTGCCTGGAGTGTAATCATAGGGCTCAAGTTCTTC; CDR3aa: CAWSVIIGLKFF; j_gene: TRBJ2-1; v_gene: TRBV30; abundance: .; d_gene: .
CDR3nt: TGCAGTGCTAGAGGACTTGCAGCCTCCTACGAGCAGTACTTC; CDR3aa: CSARGLAASYEQYF; j_gene: TRBJ2-7; v_gene: TRBV20-1; abundance: .; d_gene: .
CDR3nt: TGTGCCAGTAGTATACTGACTAGCGTCTACAATGAGCAGTTCTTC; CDR3aa: CASSILTSVYNEQFF; j_gene: TRBJ2-1; v_gene: TRBV19; abundance: few; d_gene: TRBD2
CDR3nt: TGTGCCAGCAGTGTCGGAGAATTCCCCTACGAGCAGTACTTC; CDR3aa: CASSVGEFPYEQYF; j_gene: TRBJ2-7; v_gene: TRBV2; abundance: .; d_gene: .
CDR3nt: TGTGCCAGCAGTCCCCTCCTAGCGGGGGGGCCTAATGAGCAGTTCTTC; CDR3aa: CASSPLLAGGPNEQFF; j_gene: TRBJ2-1; v_gene: TRBV27; abundance: few; d_gene: TRBD2
CDR3nt: TGCGCCAGCAGCCAACAGACGGGAAGCTCCTACGAGCAGTACTTC; CDR3aa: CASSQQTGSSYEQYF; j_gene: TRBJ2-7; v_gene: TRBV4-1; abundance: .; d_gene: .